This entry concerns a single T cell receptor beta chain. This entry comes from a study of blood T cell repertoires in COVID-19. Study information: Samples of COVID-19 (acute and convalescent) were obtained from the United States, Italy and Spain.

Seattle cases were enrolled at active infection and followed longitudinally. In the original analysis: By means of reference gene primer amplification, nucleated cell counts were estimated. Libraries were prepared by immunoSEQ multiplex PCR; TCRdb keeps only in-frame clonotypes and omits some of them. The V and J calls and clone size are taken from that table; D and trimming were inferred from the DNA. There are 200,000 to 250,000 clones in the sample; about 93% occur only once, and around 0.84% lies in the top ten. Trimming cost V 6 bases and J 4 bases, with 12 bases left between them. The CDR3 loop spans 13 amino acids. The germline V gene encodes CDR1 ENHRY and CDR2 SYGVKD.

The clonotype was recovered from a man in his 60s with COVID-19, enrolled during active disease. The material sequenced was peripheral blood. The gene calls are TRBV10-3 and TRBJ1-1; D is ambiguous. CDR3 nucleotide sequence: TGTGCCATCAGGACCGACATTTCCACTGAAGCTTTCTTT. Translation gives CAIRTDISTEAFF.